This T cell receptor (beta chain) was retrieved from a study of PD-1 blockade in classical Hodgkin lymphoma. As for the study in general: It was nivolumab at 3 mg/kg, given intravenously every 2 weeks, that patients received.

CDR3 length: 17 residues. Germline trimming cut 5 bases from V and 0 bases from J; bases unmatched to any gene: 10. Germline V gives CDR1 SGHVS, CDR2 FNYEAQ. Sequencing was performed with immunoSEQ multiplex PCR; in TCRdb, only in-frame clones are kept and a portion is missing. The table includes 130,000 to 150,000 clones, around four fifths detected once. Overall study findings and caveats: Complete responders showed a baseline diversity that resembled the diversity of newly diagnosed patients. Reported findings placed baseline TCR diversity lower in newly diagnosed patients (compared with healthy donors). Nivolumab initiation under 1 year post-ASCT meant exclusion.

All patients relapsed after autologous stem cell transplantation, and brentuximab vedotin exposure varied. This clone was detected only once. Its antigen is unknown. The material was peripheral blood mononuclear cells (PBMCs), obtained before the second cycle of nivolumab. This TCR was sampled from a human donor with classical Hodgkin lymphoma. J is TRBJ1-1 and V is TRBV7-6; TRBD1 matches at 9 bases. CDR3 nucleotide sequence: TGTGCCAGCAGCCCATGGACAGGGGTTGGGATGAACACTGAAGCTTTCTTT. Its translation: CASSPWTGVGMNTEAFF. The whole variable domain, filled in from reference TRBV7-6 and TRBJ1-1, reads GAGVSQSPRYKVTKRGQDVALRCDPISGHVSLYWYRQALGQGPEFLTYFNYEAQQDKSGLPNDRFSAERPEGSISTLTIQRTEQRDSAMYRCASSPWTGVGMNTEAFFGQGTRLTVV.